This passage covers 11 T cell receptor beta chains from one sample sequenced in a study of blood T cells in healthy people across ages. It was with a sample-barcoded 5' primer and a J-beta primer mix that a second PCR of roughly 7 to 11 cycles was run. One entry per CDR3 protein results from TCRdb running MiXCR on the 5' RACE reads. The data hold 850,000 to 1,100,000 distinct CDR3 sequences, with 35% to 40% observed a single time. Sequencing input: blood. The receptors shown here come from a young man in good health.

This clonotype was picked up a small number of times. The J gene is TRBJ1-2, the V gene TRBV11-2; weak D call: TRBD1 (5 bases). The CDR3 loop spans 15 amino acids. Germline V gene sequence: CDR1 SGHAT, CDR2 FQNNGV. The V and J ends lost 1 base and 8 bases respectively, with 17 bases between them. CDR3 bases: TGTGCCAGCAGCTTAGGTTCCTATGACAGATGGGGCTACACCTTC. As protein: CASSLGSYDRWGYTF.

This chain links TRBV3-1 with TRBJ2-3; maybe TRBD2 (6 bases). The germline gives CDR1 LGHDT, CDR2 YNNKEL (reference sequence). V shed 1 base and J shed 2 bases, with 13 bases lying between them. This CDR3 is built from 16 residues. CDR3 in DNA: TGTGCCAGCAGCCAAGGGGGAGGAACCAACACAGATACGCAGTATTTT. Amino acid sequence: CASSQGGGTNTDTQYF.

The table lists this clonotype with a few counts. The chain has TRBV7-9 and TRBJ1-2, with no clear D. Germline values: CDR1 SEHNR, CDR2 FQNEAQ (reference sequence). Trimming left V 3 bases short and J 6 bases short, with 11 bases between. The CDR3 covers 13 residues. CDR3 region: CASSFLESDGYTF. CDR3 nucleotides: TGTGCCAGCAGCTTCTTAGAGAGTGATGGCTACACCTTC.

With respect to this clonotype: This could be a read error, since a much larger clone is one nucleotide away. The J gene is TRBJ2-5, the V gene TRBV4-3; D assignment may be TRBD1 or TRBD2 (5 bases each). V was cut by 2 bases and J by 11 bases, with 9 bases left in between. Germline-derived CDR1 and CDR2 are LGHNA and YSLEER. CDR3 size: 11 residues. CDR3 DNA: TGCGCCAGCAGCCAACAGGGAGAGCAGTACTTC. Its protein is CASSQQGEQYF.

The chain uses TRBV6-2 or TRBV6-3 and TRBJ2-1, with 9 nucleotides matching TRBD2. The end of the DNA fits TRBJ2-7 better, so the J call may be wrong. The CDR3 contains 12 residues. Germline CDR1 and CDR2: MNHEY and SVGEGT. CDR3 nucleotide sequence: TGTGCCAGTTGGACTAGCGATCGTGAGCAGTACTTC. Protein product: CASWTSDREQYF.

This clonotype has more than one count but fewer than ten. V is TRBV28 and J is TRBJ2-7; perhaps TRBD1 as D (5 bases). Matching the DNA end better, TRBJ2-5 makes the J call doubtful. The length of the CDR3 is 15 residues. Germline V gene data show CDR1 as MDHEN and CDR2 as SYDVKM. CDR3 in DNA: TGTGCCAGCCATGGCGGCGACTCGAAGGGGGAGACCCAGTACTTC. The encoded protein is CASHGGDSKGETQYF.

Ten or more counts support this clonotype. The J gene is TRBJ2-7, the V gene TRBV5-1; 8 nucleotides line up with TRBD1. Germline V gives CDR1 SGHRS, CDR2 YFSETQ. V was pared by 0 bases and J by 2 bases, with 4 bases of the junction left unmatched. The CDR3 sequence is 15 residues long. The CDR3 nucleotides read TGCGCCAGCAGCTTGGGACAGGGGTACACCTACGAGCAGTACTTC. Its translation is CASSLGQGYTYEQYF.

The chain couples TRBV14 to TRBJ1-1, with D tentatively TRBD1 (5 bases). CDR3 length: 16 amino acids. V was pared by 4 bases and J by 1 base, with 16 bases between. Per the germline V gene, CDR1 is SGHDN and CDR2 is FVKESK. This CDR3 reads CASSLRPPGANTEAFF. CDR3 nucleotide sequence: TGTGCCAGCAGCCTGAGACCTCCCGGGGCGAACACTGAAGCTTTCTTT.

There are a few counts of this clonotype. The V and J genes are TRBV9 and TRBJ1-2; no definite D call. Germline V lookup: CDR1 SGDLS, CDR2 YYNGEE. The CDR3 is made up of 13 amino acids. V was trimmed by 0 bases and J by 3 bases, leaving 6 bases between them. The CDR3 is CASSVGPDYGYTF. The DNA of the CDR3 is TGTGCCAGCAGCGTAGGGCCAGACTATGGCTACACCTTC.

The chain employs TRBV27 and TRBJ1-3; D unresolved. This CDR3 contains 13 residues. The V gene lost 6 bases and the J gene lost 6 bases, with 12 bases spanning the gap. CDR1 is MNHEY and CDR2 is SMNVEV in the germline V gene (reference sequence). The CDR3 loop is CASRQPGSNTIYF. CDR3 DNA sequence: TGTGCCAGCAGGCAACCGGGCTCAAACACCATATATTTT.

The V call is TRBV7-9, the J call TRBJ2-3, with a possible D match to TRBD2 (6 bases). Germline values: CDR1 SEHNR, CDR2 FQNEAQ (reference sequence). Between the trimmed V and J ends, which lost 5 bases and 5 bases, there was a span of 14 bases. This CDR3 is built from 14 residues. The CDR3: CASSPSGLRDTQYF. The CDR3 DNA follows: TGTGCCAGCAGCCCCTCGGGACTGCGAGATACGCAGTATTTT. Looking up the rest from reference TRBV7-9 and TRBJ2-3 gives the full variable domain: DTGVSQNPRHKITKRGQNVTFRCDPISEHNRLYWYRQTLGQGPEFLTYFQNEAQLEKSRLLSDRFSAERPKGSFSTLEIQRTEQGDSAMYLCASSPSGLRDTQYFGPGTRLTVL.